The present TCR beta chain was sequenced within a study of CD8 T cells in cerebrospinal fluid in Alzheimer's disease (TCRdb year 2020). Background on the whole study: CSF T cell clonal expansion was assessed with two single-cell approaches: plate-based nested PCR sequencing and droplet-based sequencing. Whether clonally expanded T cells were present in cerebrospinal fluid from healthy elderly individuals and from patients with neurodegenerative disease was tested. The droplet-based CSF analysis comparing patients with controls included some 10 healthy controls (approximately 11,000 cells) and some 10 patients with MCI or Alzheimer's disease (more than 10,000 cells). A total of 25 or so samples were covered by the CSF gene-expression analysis, in which Parkinson's disease patients were included. What the research found in general, with its limitations: In pooled data, a highly expanded clone (at least 3% of TCRs) was found in 1 of 10 healthy subjects versus most of the 6 Alzheimer's patients. The EBV-specific clones were neither the most highly expanded clones nor enriched among patients. In patients with MCI or Alzheimer's disease, the biggest CSF clone accounted for a larger percentage of TCRs than in controls. The overall clonality comparison included only samples with detectable clones (approximately 11 healthy, 5 MCI, 5 AD, 6 PD). The authors cautioned that detecting EBV-specific TCRs in CSF does not establish a causal link between EBV and Alzheimer's disease.

For this clonotype: What antigen it recognizes has not been identified.

Library preparation was by 10x single-cell sequencing. CSF cells were profiled with 10X Genomics single-cell V(D)J and 5' gene-expression libraries. An Illumina NextSeq550 was used to sequence CSF single-cell TCR libraries. The source study handled its data this way. V(D)J reads were aligned to the vdj-GRCh38 alts ensemble 2.0.0 reference and processed with the Cell Ranger vdj pipeline. Cell barcodes sharing the same set of productive CDR3 nucleotide sequences were defined as clonotypes. Clonotype information was added to Seurat v3.0 gene-expression metadata to link clonality with transcriptional profiles. Exclusion was applied to CSF cells with more than 1,800 genes, more than 7,500 UMIs or more than 10% mitochondrial reads. To find TCRs with known antigen specificity, CDR3-beta sequences were matched against VDJdb. Network analysis of clone sharing used the R package qgraph and included only TCRs with complete alpha and beta chains. With the reads reprocessed by TCRdb, a single entry stands for each CDR3 protein sequence and no DNA is reported. What appears here as the V and J calls and clone size reflects TCRdb's work, not the paper's. The sample table gives about 500 distinct CDR3 sequences. Almost 30% of the sample is in the top ten clones.

Acute infectious disease was absent in all participants, and all participants were in good physical condition. Neurodegeneration in patients was confirmed with biomarkers including neurofilament, amyloid-beta and tau. For droplet-based sequencing, live CSF cells were sorted using a live/dead marker. CSF was obtained by lumbar puncture, and immune cells were pelleted by centrifugation at 300g. Each CSF sample was examined for red blood cells, and any sample with blood contamination was excluded. CSF cells were cryopreserved in freezing medium, frozen overnight at -80 °C, and then stored in liquid nitrogen. CSF samples were stored for less than seven months before analysis. According to the germline V gene, CDR1 reads SGHRS and CDR2 reads YFSETQ. Counted from cysteine to phenylalanine, this CDR3 has 16 amino acids. The DNA sequence is not available.

The chain joins TRBV5-1 to TRBJ2-3; TCRdb's assignment of TRBD1 cannot be checked, as there is no DNA. The sample consisted of cerebrospinal fluid. This TCR was sampled from a human donor with Alzheimer's disease. This receptor carries the CDR3 CASSLGGGGPTDTQYF.